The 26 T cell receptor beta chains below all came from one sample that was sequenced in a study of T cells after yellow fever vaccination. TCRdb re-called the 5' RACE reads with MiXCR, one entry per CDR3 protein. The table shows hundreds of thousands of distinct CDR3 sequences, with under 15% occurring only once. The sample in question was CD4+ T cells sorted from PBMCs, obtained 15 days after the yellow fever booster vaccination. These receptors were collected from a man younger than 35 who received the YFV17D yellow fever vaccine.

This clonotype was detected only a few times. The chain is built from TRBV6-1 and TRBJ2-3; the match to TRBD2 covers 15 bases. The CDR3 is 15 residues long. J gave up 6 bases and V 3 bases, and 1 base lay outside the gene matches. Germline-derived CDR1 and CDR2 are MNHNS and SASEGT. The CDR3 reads CASSEGLAGGDTQYF. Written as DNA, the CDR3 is TGTGCCAGCAGTGAGGGACTAGCGGGGGGCGATACGCAGTATTTT.

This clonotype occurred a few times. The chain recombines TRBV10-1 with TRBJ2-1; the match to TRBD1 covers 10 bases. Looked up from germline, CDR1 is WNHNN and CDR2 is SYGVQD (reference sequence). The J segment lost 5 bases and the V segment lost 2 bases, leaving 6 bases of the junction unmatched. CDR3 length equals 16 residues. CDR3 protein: CASSETSGTGDNEQFF. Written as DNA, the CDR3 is TGCGCCAGCAGTGAGACCTCGGGGACAGGGGACAATGAGCAGTTCTTC.

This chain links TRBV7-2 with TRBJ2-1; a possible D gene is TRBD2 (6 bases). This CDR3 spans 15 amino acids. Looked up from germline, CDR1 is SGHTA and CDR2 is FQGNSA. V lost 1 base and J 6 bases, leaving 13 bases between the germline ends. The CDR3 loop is CASSLVVSEGNEQFF. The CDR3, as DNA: TGTGCCAGCAGCTTAGTGGTCTCGGAGGGCAATGAGCAGTTCTTC.

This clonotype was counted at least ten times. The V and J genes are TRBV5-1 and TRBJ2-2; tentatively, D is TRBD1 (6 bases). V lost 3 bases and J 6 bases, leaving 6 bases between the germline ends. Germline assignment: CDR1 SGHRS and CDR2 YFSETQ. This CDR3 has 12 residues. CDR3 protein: CASSWGPGELFF. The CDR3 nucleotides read TGCGCCAGCAGCTGGGGGCCCGGGGAGCTGTTTTTT.

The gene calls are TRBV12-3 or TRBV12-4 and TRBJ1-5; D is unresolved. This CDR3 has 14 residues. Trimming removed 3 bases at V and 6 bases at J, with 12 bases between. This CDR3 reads CASSFVDFGQPQHF. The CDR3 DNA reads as TGTGCCAGCAGTTTTGTGGATTTCGGTCAGCCCCAGCATTTT.

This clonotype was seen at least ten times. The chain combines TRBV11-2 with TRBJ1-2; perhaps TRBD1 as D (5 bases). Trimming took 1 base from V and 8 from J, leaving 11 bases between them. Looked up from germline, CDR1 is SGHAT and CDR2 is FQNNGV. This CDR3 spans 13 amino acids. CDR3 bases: TGTGCCAGCAGCTTAGTTCAGGGAAGCGGCTACACCTTC. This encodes CASSLVQGSGYTF.

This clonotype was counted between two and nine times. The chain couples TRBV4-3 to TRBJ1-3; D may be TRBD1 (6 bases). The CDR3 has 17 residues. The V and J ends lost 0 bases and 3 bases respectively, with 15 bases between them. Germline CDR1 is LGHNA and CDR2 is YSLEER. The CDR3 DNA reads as TGCGCCAGCAGCCAAGAGGCCACAGGGCTGGGTGGAAACACCATATATTTT. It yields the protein CASSQEATGLGGNTIYF.

CDR3 amino acids: CASSQRESYNEQFF. The CDR3 nucleotides are TGTGCCAGCAGCCAACGGGAATCCTACAATGAGCAGTTCTTC. This chain connects TRBV3-1 to TRBJ2-1; D is possibly TRBD2 (5 bases). The CDR3 contains 14 residues. V was trimmed by 2 bases and J by 1 base, leaving 6 bases between them. CDR1 LGHDT and CDR2 YNNKEL come from the germline V gene (reference sequence).

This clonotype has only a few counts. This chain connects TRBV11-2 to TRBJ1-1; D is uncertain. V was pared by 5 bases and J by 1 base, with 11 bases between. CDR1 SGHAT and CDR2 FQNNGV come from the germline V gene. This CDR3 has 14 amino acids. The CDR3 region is CASSGGNWNTEAFF. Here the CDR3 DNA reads TGTGCCAGCAGCGGAGGGAATTGGAACACTGAAGCTTTCTTT.

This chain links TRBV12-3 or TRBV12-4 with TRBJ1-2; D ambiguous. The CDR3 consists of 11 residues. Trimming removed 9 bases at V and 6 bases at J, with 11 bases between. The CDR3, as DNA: TGTGCCAGACTCCGGGTTCATGGCTACACCTTC. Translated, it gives CARLRVHGYTF.

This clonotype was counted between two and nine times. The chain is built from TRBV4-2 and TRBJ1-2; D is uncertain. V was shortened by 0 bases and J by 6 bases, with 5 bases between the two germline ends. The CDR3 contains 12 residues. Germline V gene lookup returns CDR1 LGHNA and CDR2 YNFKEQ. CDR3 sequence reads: CASSQDRHGYTF. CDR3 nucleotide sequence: TGTGCCAGCAGCCAAGATCGCCATGGCTACACCTTC.

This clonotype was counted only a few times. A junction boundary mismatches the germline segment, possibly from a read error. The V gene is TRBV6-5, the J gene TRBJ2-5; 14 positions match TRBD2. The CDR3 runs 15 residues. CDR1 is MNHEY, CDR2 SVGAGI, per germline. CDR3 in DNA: TGTGCCAGCAGGGGACTAGCGGGGGCCCCAGAGGCCCAGTACTTC. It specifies CASRGLAGAPEAQYF.

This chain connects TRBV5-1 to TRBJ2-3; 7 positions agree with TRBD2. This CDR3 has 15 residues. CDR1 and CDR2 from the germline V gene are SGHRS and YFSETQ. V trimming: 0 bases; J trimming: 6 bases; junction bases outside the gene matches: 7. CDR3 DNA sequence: TGCGCCAGCAGCTTGGCTAGCGGAGGCCTCGATACGCAGTATTTT. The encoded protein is CASSLASGGLDTQYF.

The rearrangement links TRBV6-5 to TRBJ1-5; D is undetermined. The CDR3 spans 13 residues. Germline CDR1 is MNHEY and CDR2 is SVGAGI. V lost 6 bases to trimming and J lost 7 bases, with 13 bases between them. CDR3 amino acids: CASRERTSQPQHF. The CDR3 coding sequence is TGTGCCAGCAGGGAAAGGACCAGCCAGCCCCAGCATTTT.

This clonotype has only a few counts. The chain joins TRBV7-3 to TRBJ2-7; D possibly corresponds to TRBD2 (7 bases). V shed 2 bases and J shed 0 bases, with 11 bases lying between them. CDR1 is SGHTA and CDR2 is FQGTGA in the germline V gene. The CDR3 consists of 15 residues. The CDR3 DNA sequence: TGTGCCAGCAGCTTAGGGGGGGCTAGCTCCTACGAGCAGTACTTC. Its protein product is CASSLGGASSYEQYF.

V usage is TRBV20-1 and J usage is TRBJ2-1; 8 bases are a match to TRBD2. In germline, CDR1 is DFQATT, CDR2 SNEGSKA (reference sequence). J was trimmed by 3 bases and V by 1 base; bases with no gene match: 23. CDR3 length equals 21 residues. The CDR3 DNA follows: TGCAGTGCTAGAGTTTCGTACGTGGGCGGGGGGACCCGACTGGACTACAATGAGCAGTTCTTC. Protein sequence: CSARVSYVGGGTRLDYNEQFF.

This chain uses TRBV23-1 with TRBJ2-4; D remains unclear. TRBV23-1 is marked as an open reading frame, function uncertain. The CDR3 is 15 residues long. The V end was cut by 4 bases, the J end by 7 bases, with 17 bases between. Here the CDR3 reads CASSPLGGTGNIQYF. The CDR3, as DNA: TGCGCCAGCAGTCCACTCGGCGGTACTGGGAACATTCAGTACTTC.

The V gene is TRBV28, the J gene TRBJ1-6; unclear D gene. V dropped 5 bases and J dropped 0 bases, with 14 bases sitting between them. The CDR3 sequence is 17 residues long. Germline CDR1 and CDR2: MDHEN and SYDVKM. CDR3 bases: TGTGCCAGCAGTACTCTAGCGTGGAGCTCCTATAATTCACCCCTCCACTTT. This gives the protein CASSTLAWSSYNSPLHF. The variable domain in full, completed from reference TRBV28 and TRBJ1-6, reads DVKVTQSSRYLVKRTGEKVFLECVQDMDHENMFWYRQDPGLGLRLIYFSYDVKMKEKGDIPEGYSVSREKKERFSLILESASTNQTSMYLCASSTLAWSSYNSPLHFGNGTRLTVT.

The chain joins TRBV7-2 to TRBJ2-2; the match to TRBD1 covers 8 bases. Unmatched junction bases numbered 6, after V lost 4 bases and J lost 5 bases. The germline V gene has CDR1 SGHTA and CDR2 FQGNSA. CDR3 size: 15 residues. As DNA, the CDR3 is TGTGCCAGCAGCTGGACAGGGTCGAGGACCGGGGAGCTGTTTTTT. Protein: CASSWTGSRTGELFF.

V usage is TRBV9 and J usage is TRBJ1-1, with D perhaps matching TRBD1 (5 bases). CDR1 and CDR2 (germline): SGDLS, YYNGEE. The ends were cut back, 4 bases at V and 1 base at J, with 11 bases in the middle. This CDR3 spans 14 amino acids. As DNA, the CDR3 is TGTGCCAGCAGCCCTTACGGGACGAACACTGAAGCTTTCTTT. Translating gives CASSPYGTNTEAFF.

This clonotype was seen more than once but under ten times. CDR3 DNA: TGTGCCAGCAGTTACCCCCGGGGGAAAGACTACAATGAGCAGTTCTTC. Protein sequence: CASSYPRGKDYNEQFF. The gene calls are TRBV6-2 or TRBV6-3 and TRBJ2-1; D possibly corresponds to TRBD2 (6 bases). This CDR3 comprises 16 residues. V lost 2 bases, J lost 3 bases, and 14 bases lay in between. Germline V CDR1 and CDR2: MNHEY, SVGEGT.

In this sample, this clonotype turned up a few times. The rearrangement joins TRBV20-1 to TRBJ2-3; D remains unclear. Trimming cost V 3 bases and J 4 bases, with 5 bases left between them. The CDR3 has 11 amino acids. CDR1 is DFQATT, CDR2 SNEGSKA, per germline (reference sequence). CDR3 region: CSASPADTQYF. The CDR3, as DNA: TGCAGTGCTAGTCCAGCAGATACGCAGTATTTT.

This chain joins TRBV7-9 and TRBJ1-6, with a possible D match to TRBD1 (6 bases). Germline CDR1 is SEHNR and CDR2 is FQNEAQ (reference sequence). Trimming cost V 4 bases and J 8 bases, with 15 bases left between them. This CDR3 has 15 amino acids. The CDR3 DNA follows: TGTGCCAGCAGCTCCCTAGGTGACAGGTATTCACCCCTCCACTTT. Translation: CASSSLGDRYSPLHF.

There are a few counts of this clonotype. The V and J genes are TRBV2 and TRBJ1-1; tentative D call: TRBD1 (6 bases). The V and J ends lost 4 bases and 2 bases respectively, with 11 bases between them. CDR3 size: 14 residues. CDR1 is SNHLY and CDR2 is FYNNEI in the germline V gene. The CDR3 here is CASSAGRGNTEAFF. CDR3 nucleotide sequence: TGTGCCAGCAGTGCGGGCAGGGGAAACACTGAAGCTTTCTTT.

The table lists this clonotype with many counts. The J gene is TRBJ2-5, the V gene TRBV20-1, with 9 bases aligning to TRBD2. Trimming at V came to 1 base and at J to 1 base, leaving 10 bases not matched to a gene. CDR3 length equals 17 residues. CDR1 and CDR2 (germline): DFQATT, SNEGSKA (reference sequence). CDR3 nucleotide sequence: TGCAGTGCTAGAGCCCATTGGGCTAGCGGGGTCCAAGAGACCCAGTACTTC. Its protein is CSARAHWASGVQETQYF.

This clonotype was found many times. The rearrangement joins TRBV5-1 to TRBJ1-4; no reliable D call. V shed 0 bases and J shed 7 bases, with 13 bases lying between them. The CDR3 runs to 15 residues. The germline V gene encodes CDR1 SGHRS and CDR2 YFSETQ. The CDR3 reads CASSLDSTSIEKLFF. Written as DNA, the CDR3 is TGCGCCAGCAGCTTGGACTCGACATCCATTGAAAAACTGTTTTTT.